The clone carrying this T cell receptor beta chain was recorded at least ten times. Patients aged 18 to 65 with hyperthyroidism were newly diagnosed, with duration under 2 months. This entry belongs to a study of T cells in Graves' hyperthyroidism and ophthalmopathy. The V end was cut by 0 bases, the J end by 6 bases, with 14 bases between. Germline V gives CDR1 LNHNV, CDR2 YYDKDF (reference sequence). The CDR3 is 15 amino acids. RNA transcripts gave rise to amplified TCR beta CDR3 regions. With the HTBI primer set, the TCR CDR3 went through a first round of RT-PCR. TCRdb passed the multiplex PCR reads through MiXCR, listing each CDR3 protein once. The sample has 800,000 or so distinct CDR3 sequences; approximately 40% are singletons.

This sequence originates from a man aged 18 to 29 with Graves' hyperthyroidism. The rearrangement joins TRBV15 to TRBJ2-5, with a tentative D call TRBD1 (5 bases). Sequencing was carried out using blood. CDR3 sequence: CATSRDPRGVKTQYF. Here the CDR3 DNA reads TGTGCCACCAGCAGAGATCCAAGGGGTGTAAAGACCCAGTACTTC.